This T cell receptor beta chain was obtained from a study of T cells in Graves' hyperthyroidism and ophthalmopathy. The CDR3 runs to 15 residues. The ends lost 5 bases at V and 1 base at J; junction bases unmatched: 7. The V gene's germline CDR1 is DFQATT and CDR2 SNEGSKA (reference sequence). Ten or more counts support this clonotype. TCR beta CDR3 sequences were amplified from RNA transcripts. The primer set for the first-round RT-PCR of the TCR CDR3 was HTBI. TCRdb re-derived calls from the multiplex PCR reads in MiXCR, one entry per CDR3 protein. The sample has hundreds of thousands of distinct CDR3 sequences; approximately 14% are singletons. Exclusion criteria comprised uncontrolled infection, other autoimmune disease, pregnancy or lactation.

Sequencing used blood. The chain links TRBV20-1 to TRBJ2-1; 8 bases align to TRBD2. This TCR derives from a woman aged 18-29 years with Graves' hyperthyroidism. CDR3 loop: CSAHVSGKSYNEQFF. The CDR3 bases are TGCAGTGCTCACGTTAGCGGGAAGTCCTACAATGAGCAGTTCTTC.